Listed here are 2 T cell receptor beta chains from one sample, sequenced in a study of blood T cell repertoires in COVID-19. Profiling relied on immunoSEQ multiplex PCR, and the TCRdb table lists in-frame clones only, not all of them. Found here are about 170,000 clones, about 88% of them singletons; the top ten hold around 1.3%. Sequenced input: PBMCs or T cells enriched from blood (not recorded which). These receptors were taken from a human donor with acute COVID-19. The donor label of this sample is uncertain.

CDR3 coding DNA: TGTGCCATAACGGACAGTACCAAAAACATTCAGTACTTC. Translated, it gives CAITDSTKNIQYF. V gene TRBV3-1 (or the pseudogene TRBV3-2) combines with J gene TRBJ2-4, with a possible D match to TRBD1 (6 bases). V lost 10 bases and J 2 bases, leaving 12 bases between the germline ends. Germline lookup yields CDR1 LGHDT and CDR2 YNNKEL (reference sequence). The CDR3 loop spans 13 amino acids.

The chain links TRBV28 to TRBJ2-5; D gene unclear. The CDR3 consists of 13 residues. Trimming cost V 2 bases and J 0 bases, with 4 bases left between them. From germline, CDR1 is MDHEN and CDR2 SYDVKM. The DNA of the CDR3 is TGTGCCAGCAGTTTACACAACCAAGAGACCCAGTACTTC. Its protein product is CASSLHNQETQYF.